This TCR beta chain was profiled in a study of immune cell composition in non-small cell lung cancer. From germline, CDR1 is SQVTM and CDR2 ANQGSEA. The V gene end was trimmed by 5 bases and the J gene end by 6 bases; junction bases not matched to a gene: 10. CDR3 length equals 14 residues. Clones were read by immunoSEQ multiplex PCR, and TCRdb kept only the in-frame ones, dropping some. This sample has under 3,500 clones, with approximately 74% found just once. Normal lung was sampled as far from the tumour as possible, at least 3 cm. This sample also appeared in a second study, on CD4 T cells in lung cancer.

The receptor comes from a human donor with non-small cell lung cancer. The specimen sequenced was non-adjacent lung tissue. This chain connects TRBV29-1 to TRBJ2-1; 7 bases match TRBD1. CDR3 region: CSVRERGLVNEQFF. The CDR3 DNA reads TGCAGCGTTCGGGAAAGGGGGCTAGTCAATGAGCAGTTCTTC.